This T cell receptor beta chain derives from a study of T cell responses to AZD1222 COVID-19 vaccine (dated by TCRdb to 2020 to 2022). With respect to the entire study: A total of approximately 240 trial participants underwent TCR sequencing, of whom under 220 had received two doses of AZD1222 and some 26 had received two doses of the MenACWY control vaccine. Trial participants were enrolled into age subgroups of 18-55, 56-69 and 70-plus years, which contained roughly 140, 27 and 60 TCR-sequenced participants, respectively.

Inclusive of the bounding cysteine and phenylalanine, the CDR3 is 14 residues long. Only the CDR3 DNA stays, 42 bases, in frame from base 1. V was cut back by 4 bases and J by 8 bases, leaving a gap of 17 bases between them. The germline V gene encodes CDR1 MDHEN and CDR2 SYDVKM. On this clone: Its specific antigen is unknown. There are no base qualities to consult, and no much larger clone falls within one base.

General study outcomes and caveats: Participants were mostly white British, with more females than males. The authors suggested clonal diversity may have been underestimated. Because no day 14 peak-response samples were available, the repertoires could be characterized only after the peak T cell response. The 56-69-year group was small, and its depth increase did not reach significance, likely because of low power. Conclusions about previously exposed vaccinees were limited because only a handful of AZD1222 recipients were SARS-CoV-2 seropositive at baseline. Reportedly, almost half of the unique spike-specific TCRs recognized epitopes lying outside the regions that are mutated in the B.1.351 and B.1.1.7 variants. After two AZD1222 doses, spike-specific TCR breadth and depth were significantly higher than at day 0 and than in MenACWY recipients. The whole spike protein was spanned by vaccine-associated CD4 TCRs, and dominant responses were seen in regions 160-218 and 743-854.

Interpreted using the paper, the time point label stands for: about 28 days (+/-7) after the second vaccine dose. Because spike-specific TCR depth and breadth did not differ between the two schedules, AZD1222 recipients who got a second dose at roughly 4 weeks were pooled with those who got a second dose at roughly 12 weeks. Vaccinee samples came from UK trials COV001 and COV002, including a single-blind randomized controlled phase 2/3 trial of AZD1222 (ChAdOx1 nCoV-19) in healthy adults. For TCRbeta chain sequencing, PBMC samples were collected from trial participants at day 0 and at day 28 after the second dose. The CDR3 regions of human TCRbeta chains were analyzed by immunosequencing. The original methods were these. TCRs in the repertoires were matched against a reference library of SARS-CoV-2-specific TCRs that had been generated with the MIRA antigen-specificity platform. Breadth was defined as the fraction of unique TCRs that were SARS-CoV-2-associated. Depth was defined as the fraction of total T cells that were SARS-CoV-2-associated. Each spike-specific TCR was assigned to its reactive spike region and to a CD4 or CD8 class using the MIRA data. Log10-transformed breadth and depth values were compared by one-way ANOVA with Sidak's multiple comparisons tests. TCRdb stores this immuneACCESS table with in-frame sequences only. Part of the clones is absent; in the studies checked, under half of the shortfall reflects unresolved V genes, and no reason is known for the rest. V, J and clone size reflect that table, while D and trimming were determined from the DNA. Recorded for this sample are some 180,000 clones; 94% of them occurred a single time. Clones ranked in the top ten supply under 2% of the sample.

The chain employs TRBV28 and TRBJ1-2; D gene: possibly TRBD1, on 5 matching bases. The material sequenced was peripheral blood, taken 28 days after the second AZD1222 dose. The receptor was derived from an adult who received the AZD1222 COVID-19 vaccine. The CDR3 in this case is CASSSPGLGDGYTF. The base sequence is TGTGCCAGCAGTTCTCCAGGGCTCGGCGACGGCTACACCTTC.